The entry that follows covers one TCR beta chain sequence. This clonotype has ten or more counts. What antigen it recognizes has not been identified. No much larger clone exists at a distance of one base, and base qualities are not known. This specimen belongs to a study of CD8 T cells in ankylosing spondylitis (dated by TCRdb to between 2016 and 2019). Study-wide context: To find TCR variants linked to disease, the study profiled T cell receptor beta repertoires in ankylosing spondylitis patients and healthy donors. Peripheral blood was sampled, and synovial fluid was also collected from ankylosing spondylitis patients. In total, the full study cohort was made up of 108 healthy donors and about two dozen ankylosing spondylitis patients.

Sequencing took place on an Illumina HiSeq 2500. TCR beta libraries were prepared by quantitative 5'-RACE with molecular barcodes. Turning to the authors' computational methods: To identify disease-linked TCR variants, a new computational method was used, one built on a probabilistic model of VDJ rearrangement. TCRdb reran the public reads through fastp at Q25 and MiXCR, keeping productive beta chains. All rows with the same CDR3 protein become a single entry with the most common DNA and genes. TCRdb assigned the V and J calls; the authors' analysis was not used. The sample records about 210,000 distinct CDR3 sequences, about 6.7% of which are singletons. 14% of the sample comes from the top ten. The CDR3 goes from the cysteine to the phenylalanine over 13 residues. The entry retains the CDR3 DNA only, 39 bases that are in frame from base 1. CDR1 is given as SQVTM and CDR2 as ANQGSEA, both from the germline V gene. Deletion took 7 bases off V and 3 bases off J, with a span of 15 bases between the germline ends.

The full study reports these points: Some motif variants were previously reported in synovial fluid and blood of reactive arthritis patients, suggesting common disease-initiation mechanisms. The disease-linked clones had a CD8+ phenotype and were found at relatively low frequencies in peripheral blood. The disease-linked clones were reported to be significantly enriched in matched synovial fluid samples from ankylosing spondylitis patients. Blood from ankylosing spondylitis patients appeared to be characterized by a TCR beta motif composed of eight highly homologous amino acid variants.

This sequence was found in a male donor with ankylosing spondylitis. Here the chain combines TRBV29-1 and TRBJ1-1, with the D gene not clear enough to name. Material: blood, either unsorted or a sorted T cell fraction (not recorded which). The CDR3 amino acid sequence is: CSAARVGDTEAFF. The DNA sequence reads TGCAGCGCCGCCCGGGTTGGGGACACTGAAGCTTTCTTT.